Each of the 19 T cell receptor beta chains below was sequenced from the same sample in a study of cytomegalovirus exposure and HLA in healthy donors. The primer mix had 60 Vbeta and 13 Jbeta primers. Sequencing was performed with immunoSEQ multiplex PCR; in TCRdb, only in-frame clones are kept and a portion is missing. The sample carries 110,000 or so clones, around 77% recorded once. The sample consisted of PBMCs. The receptors shown here come from a woman in her twenties or thirties in good health and CMV-seropositive.

The rearrangement links TRBV10-3 to TRBJ1-6; 8 bases agree with TRBD1. CDR1 and CDR2 (germline): ENHRY, SYGVKD. With 4 bases clipped from V and 17 bases from J, the junction kept 10 bases outside the gene matches. This CDR3 comprises 13 residues. The CDR3 spells CAISANLDREVHF. The CDR3 bases are TGTGCCATCAGTGCCAATCTGGACAGGGAGGTCCACTTT.

V usage is TRBV5-4 and J usage is TRBJ1-6, with D unresolved. The CDR3 runs to 16 residues. Deletions cut 2 bases from V and 1 base from J, with 10 bases between. Germline assignment: CDR1 SGHNT and CDR2 YYREEE (reference sequence). CDR3 residues: CASSFPPGSYNSPLHF. The CDR3 DNA is TGTGCCAGCAGCTTCCCCCCGGGGTCCTATAATTCACCCCTCCACTTT.

V is TRBV7-3 and J is TRBJ1-5; D perhaps matches TRBD1 (6 bases). Trimming removed 5 bases from V and 7 bases from J, with 15 bases in between. The CDR3 consists of 14 residues. Looked up from germline, CDR1 is SGHTA and CDR2 is FQGTGA. DNA for the CDR3: TGTGCCAGCAGCCCAGGGGACCCCTGGCAGCCCCAGCATTTT. This encodes CASSPGDPWQPQHF.

This sequence joins TRBV18 and TRBJ2-1; D gene ambiguous. Per the germline V gene, CDR1 is KGHSH and CDR2 is LQKENI. V lost 3 bases and J 0 bases, leaving 9 bases between the germline ends. The CDR3 runs 15 residues. The CDR3 loop is CASSPRVGSYNEQFF. The CDR3 bases are TGTGCCAGCTCACCTCGGGTAGGCTCCTACAATGAGCAGTTCTTC.

This clone was seen only a few times. The chain employs TRBV18 and TRBJ2-5; 13 bases line up with TRBD2. This CDR3 contains 15 residues. CDR1 is KGHSH and CDR2 is LQKENI in the germline V gene. Germline trimming cut 3 bases from V and 5 bases from J; bases unmatched to any gene: 3. CDR3 bases: TGTGCCAGCTCACCGGGACTAGCGGGGCGGGAGACCCAGTACTTC. This gives the protein CASSPGLAGRETQYF.

This clone was seen a few times. The J gene is TRBJ2-1, the V gene TRBV6-4; 12 nucleotides agree with TRBD2. V was pared by 0 bases and J by 6 bases, with 0 bases of the junction left unmatched. Germline V gives CDR1 MRHNA, CDR2 SNTAGT. The length of the CDR3 is 15 residues. CDR3 sequence reads: CASSDSTSGSNEQFF. CDR3 DNA sequence: TGTGCCAGCAGTGACTCGACTAGCGGGAGCAATGAGCAGTTCTTC.

The CDR3 loop is CASSPRTSGGHNEQFF. CDR3 nucleotide sequence: TGTGCCAGCAGCCCGCGGACTAGCGGGGGGCACAATGAGCAGTTCTTC. This chain uses TRBV9 with TRBJ2-1; 14 bases are shared with TRBD2. The V gene end was trimmed by 4 bases and the J gene end by 5 bases; junction bases not matched to a gene: 5. CDR3 size: 16 residues. Germline CDR1 is SGDLS and CDR2 is YYNGEE.

V is TRBV6-5 and J is TRBJ1-1, with D perhaps matching TRBD1 (5 bases). Germline-derived CDR1 and CDR2 are MNHEY and SVGAGI. V lost 0 bases, J lost 0 bases, and 8 bases lay in between. CDR3 length: 15 residues. The CDR3 nucleotides are TGTGCCAGCAGTTACTCGACCAGGGTGAACACTGAAGCTTTCTTT. Its protein product is CASSYSTRVNTEAFF.

This clone was seen only once. As DNA, the CDR3 is TGTGCCAGCAGCGCAGGACTAGCGATGAGCACAGATACGCAGTATTTT. It encodes CASSAGLAMSTDTQYF. The chain carries TRBV9 and TRBJ2-3, with TRBD2 matching 9 bases. Germline V lookup: CDR1 SGDLS, CDR2 YYNGEE. The J segment lost 0 bases and the V segment lost 3 bases, leaving 5 bases of the junction unmatched. The CDR3 runs 16 residues.

The rearrangement joins TRBV6-5 to TRBJ2-7, with D possibly being TRBD1 (7 bases). The CDR3 is made up of 13 amino acids. V dropped 8 bases and J dropped 5 bases, with 16 bases sitting between them. CDR1 and CDR2 from the germline V gene are MNHEY and SVGAGI. In DNA, the CDR3 is TGTGCCAGCGAACGAGCCAGGGGGGACGAGCAGTACTTC. This gives the protein CASERARGDEQYF.

There are a few counts of this clone. A read error may account for a junction end that differs from germline. This chain connects TRBV7-7 to TRBJ1-1; 7 bases fit TRBD1. CDR1 is SSHAT and CDR2 is FNYEAQ in the germline V gene (reference sequence). This CDR3 spans 14 amino acids. CDR3 sequence: CASTPGQSRAGAFF. The CDR3 nucleotides are TGTGCTAGCACCCCGGGACAGAGCCGAGCAGGAGCTTTCTTT.

CDR3 sequence (DNA): TGTGCCAGCAGCGACTGGGACAGGGGGATGAACACTGAAGCTTTCTTT. Protein: CASSDWDRGMNTEAFF. The rearrangement joins TRBV7-3 to TRBJ1-1; 11 bases are shared with TRBD1. The CDR3 sequence is 16 residues long. Germline V lookup: CDR1 SGHTA, CDR2 FQGTGA. The junction had 5 bases not matched to a gene; V was cut back by 5 bases and J by 0 bases.

As DNA, the CDR3 is TGTGCCAGCAGCCAATTTCTCCGGGGGGGGAGAGAGACCCAGTACTTC. Its protein is CASSQFLRGGRETQYF. The chain couples TRBV7-2 to TRBJ2-5; 8 nucleotides align to TRBD2. Germline V lookup: CDR1 SGHTA, CDR2 FQGNSA. The CDR3 is 16 amino acids. The V gene end was trimmed by 5 bases and the J gene end by 4 bases; junction bases not matched to a gene: 12.

The sample holds a few counts of this clone. The chain links TRBV13 to TRBJ2-5; 9 bases agree with TRBD2. J gave up 1 base and V 4 bases, and 1 base lay outside the gene matches. Germline V gives CDR1 PRHDT, CDR2 FYEKMQ (reference sequence). The CDR3 has 14 amino acids. In nucleotides, the CDR3 is TGTGCCAGCAGCTCGCGGGAGGGCCAAGAGACCCAGTACTTC. It encodes CASSSREGQETQYF.

The CDR3 loop reads CASKGASNEKLFF. The CDR3 DNA reads as TGTGCCAGCAAAGGGGCTAGTAATGAAAAACTGTTTTTT. The chain links TRBV6-1 to TRBJ1-4; tentatively, D is TRBD1 (5 bases). The CDR3 extends over 13 amino acids. In germline, CDR1 is MNHNS, CDR2 SASEGT. V was clipped by 7 bases and J by 4 bases, with 10 bases between them.

The chain carries TRBV5-1 and TRBJ2-3; 12 bases line up with TRBD2. The CDR3 sequence is 15 residues long. After removal of 0 bases from V and 6 bases from J, the junction contained 2 bases not matched to a gene. Germline V CDR1 and CDR2: SGHRS, YFSETQ. The CDR3 sequence is CASSLGLAGADTQYF. The CDR3 region has the DNA TGCGCCAGCAGCTTGGGACTAGCGGGAGCGGATACGCAGTATTTT.

The chain couples TRBV7-9 to TRBJ2-7; D might be TRBD2 (5 bases). The CDR3 contains 14 residues. Between the trimmed V and J ends, which lost 2 bases and 0 bases, there was a span of 8 bases. The germline V gene encodes CDR1 SEHNR and CDR2 FQNEAQ (reference sequence). CDR3 nucleotides: TGTGCCAGCAGCTTAACGGGGTCCTCCTACGAGCAGTACTTC. Amino acids: CASSLTGSSYEQYF.

This chain connects TRBV4-2 to TRBJ2-7, with TRBD2 matching 11 bases. The V and J ends lost 0 bases and 3 bases, in that order; junction bases with no gene match: 7. Germline CDR1 is LGHNA and CDR2 is YNFKEQ. The CDR3 totals 17 residues. In DNA form, the CDR3 reads TGTGCCAGCAGCCAAGAAATTAGCGGGAGGGCCGGCTACGAGCAGTACTTC. This gives the protein CASSQEISGRAGYEQYF.

This chain connects TRBV29-1 to TRBJ2-7, with 10 bases that match TRBD1. The CDR3 extends over 12 amino acids. The germline V gene encodes CDR1 SQVTM and CDR2 ANQGSEA. V gave up 6 bases and J gave up 3 bases; unmatched junction bases: 2. The CDR3 reads CSVRTGGYEQYF. CDR3 sequence (DNA): TGCAGCGTCCGGACAGGGGGCTACGAGCAGTACTTC.